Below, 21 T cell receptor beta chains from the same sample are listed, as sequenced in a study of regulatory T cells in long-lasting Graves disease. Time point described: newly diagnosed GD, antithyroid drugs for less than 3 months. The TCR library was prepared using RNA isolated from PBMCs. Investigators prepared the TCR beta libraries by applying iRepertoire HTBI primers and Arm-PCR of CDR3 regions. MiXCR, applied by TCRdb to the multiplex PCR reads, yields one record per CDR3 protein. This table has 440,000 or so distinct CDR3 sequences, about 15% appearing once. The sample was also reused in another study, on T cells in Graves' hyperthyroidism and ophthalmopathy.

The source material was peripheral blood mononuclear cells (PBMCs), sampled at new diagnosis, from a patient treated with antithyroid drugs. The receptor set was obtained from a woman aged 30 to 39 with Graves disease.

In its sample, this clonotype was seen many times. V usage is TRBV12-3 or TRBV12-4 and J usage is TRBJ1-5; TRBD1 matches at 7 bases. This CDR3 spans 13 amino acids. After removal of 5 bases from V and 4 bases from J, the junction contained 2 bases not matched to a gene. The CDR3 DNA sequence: TGTGCCAGCAGTCGACAGGGTAATCAGCCCCAGCATTTT. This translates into CASSRQGNQPQHF.

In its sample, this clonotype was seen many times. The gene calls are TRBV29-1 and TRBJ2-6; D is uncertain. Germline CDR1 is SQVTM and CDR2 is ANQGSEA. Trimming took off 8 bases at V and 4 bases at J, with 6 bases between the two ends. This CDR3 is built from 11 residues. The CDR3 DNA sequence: TGCAGCCGCGAGGGGGCCAACGTCCTGACTTTC. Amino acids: CSREGANVLTF.

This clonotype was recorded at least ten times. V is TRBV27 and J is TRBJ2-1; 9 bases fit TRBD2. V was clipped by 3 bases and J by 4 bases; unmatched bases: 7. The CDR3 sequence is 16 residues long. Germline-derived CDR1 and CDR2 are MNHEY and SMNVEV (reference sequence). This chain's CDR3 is CASSLGSGGNYNEQFF. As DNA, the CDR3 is TGTGCCAGCAGTTTGGGGAGCGGGGGGAATTACAATGAGCAGTTCTTC.

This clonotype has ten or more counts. Here the CDR3 DNA reads TGTGCCTGGAGTGTACCAGGTACTAGCGGGCTCTACGAGCAGTACTTC. It yields the protein CAWSVPGTSGLYEQYF. The genes are TRBV30 and TRBJ2-7; 9 nucleotides line up with TRBD2. The CDR3 has 16 residues. Per the germline V gene, CDR1 is GTSNPN and CDR2 is SVGIG (reference sequence). The trim removed 0 bases at V and 3 bases at J, leaving 9 bases unmatched.

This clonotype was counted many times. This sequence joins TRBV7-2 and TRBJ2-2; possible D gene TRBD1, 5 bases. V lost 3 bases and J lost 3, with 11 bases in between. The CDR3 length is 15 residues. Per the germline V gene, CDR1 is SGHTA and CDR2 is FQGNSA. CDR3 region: CASSFQGMDTGELFF. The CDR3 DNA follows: TGTGCCAGCAGCTTTCAGGGAATGGACACCGGGGAGCTGTTTTTT.

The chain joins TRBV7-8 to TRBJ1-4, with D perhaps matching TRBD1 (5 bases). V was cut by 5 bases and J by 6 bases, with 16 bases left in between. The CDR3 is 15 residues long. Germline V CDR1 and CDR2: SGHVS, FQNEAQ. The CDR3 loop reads CASSQRDGRDEKLFF. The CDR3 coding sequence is TGTGCCAGCAGCCAAAGGGACGGTCGAGATGAAAAACTGTTTTTT.

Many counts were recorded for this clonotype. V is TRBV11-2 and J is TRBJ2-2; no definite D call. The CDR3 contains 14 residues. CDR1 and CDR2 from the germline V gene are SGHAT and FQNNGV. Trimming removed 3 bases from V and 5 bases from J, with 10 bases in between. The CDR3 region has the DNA TGTGCCAGCAGCTTTAGGCCTCAGACCGGGGAGCTGTTTTTT. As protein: CASSFRPQTGELFF. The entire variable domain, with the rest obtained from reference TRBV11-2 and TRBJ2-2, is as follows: EAGVAQSPRYKIIEKRQSVAFWCNPISGHATLYWYQQILGQGPKLLIQFQNNGVVDDSQLPKDRFSAERLKGVDSTLKIQPAKLEDSAVYLCASSFRPQTGELFFGEGSRLTVL.

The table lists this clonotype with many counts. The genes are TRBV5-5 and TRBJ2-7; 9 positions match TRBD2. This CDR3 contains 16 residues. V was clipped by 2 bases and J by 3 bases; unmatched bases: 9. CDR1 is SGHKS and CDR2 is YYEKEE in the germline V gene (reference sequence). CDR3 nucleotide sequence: TGTGCCAGCAGCTTTTTTCCCCTAGCGGGGAACTACGAGCAGTACTTC. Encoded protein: CASSFFPLAGNYEQYF.

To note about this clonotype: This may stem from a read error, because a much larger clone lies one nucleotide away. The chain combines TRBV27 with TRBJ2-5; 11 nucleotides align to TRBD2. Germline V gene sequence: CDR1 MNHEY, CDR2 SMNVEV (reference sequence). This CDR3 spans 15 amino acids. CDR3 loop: CASSLIAGGQQTLYF. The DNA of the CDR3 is TGTGCCAGCAGCCTTATAGCGGGAGGGCAGCAGACCCTGTACTTC.

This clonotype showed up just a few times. The CDR3 region has the DNA TGCAGTGCTAGTAGGACTAGCAACTCCTACGAGCAGTACTTC. Translated: CSASRTSNSYEQYF. V is TRBV20-1 and J is TRBJ2-7; 8 positions match TRBD2. The germline CDR1 and CDR2 sequences are DFQATT and SNEGSKA (reference sequence). CDR3 size: 14 residues. The V gene end was trimmed by 3 bases and the J gene end by 0 bases; junction bases not matched to a gene: 4.

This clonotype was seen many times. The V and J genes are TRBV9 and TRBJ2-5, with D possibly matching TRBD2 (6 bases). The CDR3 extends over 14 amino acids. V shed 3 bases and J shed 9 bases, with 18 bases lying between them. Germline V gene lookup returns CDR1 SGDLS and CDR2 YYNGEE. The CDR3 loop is CASSDSGTWAAQYF. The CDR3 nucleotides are TGTGCCAGCAGCGATAGCGGTACTTGGGCGGCCCAGTACTTC.

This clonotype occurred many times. In DNA form, the CDR3 reads TGTGCCAGCAGCTTAGATACTATGTCGGGGGAGCTGTTTTTT. Translating gives CASSLDTMSGELFF. The rearrangement joins TRBV7-3 to TRBJ2-2, with D hard to call. V shed 2 bases and J shed 8 bases, with 12 bases lying between them. The CDR3 spans 14 residues. Germline-derived CDR1 and CDR2 are SGHTA and FQGTGA.

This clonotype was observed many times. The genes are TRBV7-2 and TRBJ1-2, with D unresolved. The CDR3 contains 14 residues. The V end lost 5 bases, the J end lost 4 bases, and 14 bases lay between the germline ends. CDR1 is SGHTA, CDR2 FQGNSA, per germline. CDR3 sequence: CASSKDGVTYGYTF. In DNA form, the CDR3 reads TGTGCCAGCAGCAAGGACGGAGTTACCTATGGCTACACCTTC.

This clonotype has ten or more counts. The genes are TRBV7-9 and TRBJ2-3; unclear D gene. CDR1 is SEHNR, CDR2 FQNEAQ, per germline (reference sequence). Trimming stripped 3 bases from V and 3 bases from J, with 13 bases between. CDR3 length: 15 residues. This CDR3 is CASSFQAPRTDTQYF. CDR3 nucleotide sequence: TGTGCCAGCAGCTTTCAAGCCCCCCGAACAGATACGCAGTATTTT.

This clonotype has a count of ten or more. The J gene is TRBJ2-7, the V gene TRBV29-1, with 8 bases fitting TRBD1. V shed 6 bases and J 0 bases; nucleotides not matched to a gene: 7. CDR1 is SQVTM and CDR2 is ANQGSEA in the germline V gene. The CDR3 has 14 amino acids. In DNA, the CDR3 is TGCAGCGTGGCCGGACAGGGACGCTCCTACGAGCAGTACTTC. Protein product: CSVAGQGRSYEQYF.

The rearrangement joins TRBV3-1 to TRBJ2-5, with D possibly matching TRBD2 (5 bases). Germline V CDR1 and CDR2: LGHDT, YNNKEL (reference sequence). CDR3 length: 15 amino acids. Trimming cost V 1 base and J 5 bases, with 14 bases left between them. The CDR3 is CASSQGPTSRETQYF. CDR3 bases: TGTGCCAGCAGCCAAGGTCCCACTAGTCGGGAGACCCAGTACTTC.

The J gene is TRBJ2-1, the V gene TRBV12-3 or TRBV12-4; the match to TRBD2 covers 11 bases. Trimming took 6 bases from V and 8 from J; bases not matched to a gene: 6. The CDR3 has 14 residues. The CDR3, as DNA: TGTGCCAGCAGATCGCTAGCGGGAGGATATGAGCAGTTCTTC. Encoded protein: CASRSLAGGYEQFF.

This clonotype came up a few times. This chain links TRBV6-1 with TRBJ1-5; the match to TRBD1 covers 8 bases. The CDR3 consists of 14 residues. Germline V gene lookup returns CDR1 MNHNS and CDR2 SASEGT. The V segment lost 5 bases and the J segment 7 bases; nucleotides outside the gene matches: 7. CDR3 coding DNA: TGTGCCAGCAGTACTCTGACAGGGGTCCAGCCCCAGCATTTT. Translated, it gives CASSTLTGVQPQHF.

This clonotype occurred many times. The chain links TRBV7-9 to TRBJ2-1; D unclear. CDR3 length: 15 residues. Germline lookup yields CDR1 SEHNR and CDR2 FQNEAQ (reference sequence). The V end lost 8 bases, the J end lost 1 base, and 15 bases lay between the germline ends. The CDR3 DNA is TGTGCCAGCTCACCAGGCAGTGGGTCCTACAATGAGCAGTTCTTC. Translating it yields CASSPGSGSYNEQFF.

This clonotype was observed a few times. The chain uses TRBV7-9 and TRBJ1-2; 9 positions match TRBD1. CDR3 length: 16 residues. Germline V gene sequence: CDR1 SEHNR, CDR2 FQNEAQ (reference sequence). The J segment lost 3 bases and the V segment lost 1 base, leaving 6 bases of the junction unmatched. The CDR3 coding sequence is TGTGCCAGCAGCTTAGGGCTGGACAGGGGAGACTATGGCTACACCTTC. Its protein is CASSLGLDRGDYGYTF.

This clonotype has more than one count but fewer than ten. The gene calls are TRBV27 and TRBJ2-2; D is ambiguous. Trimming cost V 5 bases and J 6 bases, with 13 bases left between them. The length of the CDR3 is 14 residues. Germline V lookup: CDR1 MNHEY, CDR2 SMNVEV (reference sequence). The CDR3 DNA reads TGTGCCAGCAGTCCAGATTGGAGCGCCGGGGAGCTGTTTTTT. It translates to CASSPDWSAGELFF.